This TCR beta chain was captured by sequencing in a study of blood T cell repertoires in COVID-19. As for the study in general: Sites across the United States, Italy and Spain contributed samples from acute and convalescent COVID-19. PBMCs, B-cell-depleted T cells, or T cells provided the cDNA or gDNA that made up the material.

The CDR3 totals 14 residues. The germline V gene encodes CDR1 SQVTM and CDR2 ANQGSEA. With 6 bases removed from V and 6 bases from J, the gap between germline ends came to 21 bases. Sequenced by immunoSEQ multiplex PCR; TCRdb stores in-frame clones only, minus some. The sample carries some 160,000 clones, 87% recorded once. The source of this sequence is a woman in her 70s with COVID-19, enrolled during active disease. Sample: peripheral blood. This chain joins TRBV29-1 and TRBJ2-7, with D perhaps matching TRBD1 (6 bases). The CDR3 DNA reads TGCAGCGTCCCTAGGGGTCACGAAGGGGGCGAGCAGTACTTC. Amino acid sequence: CSVPRGHEGGEQYF.